The rows below give T cell receptor beta chains drawn from one sample of a study of ipilimumab plus nivolumab after autologous stem cell transplantation. TCRdb's copy holds only in-frame clones and misses some; the assay was immunoSEQ multiplex PCR. The table has 40,000 to 45,000 clones, about 92% seen once; the top ten hold under 1%. The material sequenced was PBMCs, taken in a trial of ipilimumab plus nivolumab as post-transplant consolidation. The source is a male donor with multiple myeloma. The CDR3 runs from the conserved cysteine through the conserved F or W. A D gene is named only where the DNA matches it firmly. Expanded clones get a size class; other rows say once, few or many, or leave the size out.

J | V | size | D | CDR3 | DNA
TRBJ2-1 | TRBV20-1 | - | TRBD2 | CSAGTSNEQFF | TGCAGTGCCGGGACTAGCAATGAGCAGTTCTTC
TRBJ2-7 | TRBV7-8 | - | - | CASSPELRSYEQYF | TGTGCCAGCAGCCCCGAGCTAAGGAGTTACGAGCAGTACTTC
TRBJ2-3 | TRBV27 | - | - | CASSLRRQDTQYF | TGTGCCAGCAGTTTAAGACGACAGGATACGCAGTATTTT
TRBJ2-7 | TRBV5-5 | - | TRBD1 | CASSADRDTYEQYF | TGTGCCAGCAGCGCGGACAGGGATACCTACGAGCAGTACTTC
TRBJ1-2 | TRBV7-2 | - | TRBD1 | CASSQIGTGEGNYGYTF | TGTGCCAGCAGCCAAATCGGGACAGGGGAAGGGAACTATGGCTACACCTTC
TRBJ2-5 | TRBV2 | - | TRBD1 | CASSERTGAPVTQYF | TGTGCCAGCAGTGAACGGACAGGGGCCCCGGTGACCCAGTACTTC
TRBJ2-1 | TRBV5-6 | - | TRBD2 | CASSLWYGTGGPREQFF | TGTGCCAGCAGCTTGTGGTACGGGACGGGAGGGCCGCGAGAGCAGTTCTTC
TRBJ1-4 | TRBV7-9 | - | TRBD1 | CASSLVRQGAEKLFF | TGTGCCAGCAGCTTAGTACGACAGGGTGCCGAAAAACTGTTTTTT
TRBJ2-6 | TRBV7-2 | - | - | CASSLGVGYSGANVLTF | TGTGCCAGCAGCTTAGGAGTGGGGTACTCTGGGGCCAACGTCCTGACTTTC
TRBJ2-4 | TRBV19 | - | - | CASSIVGRAKNIQYF | TGTGCCAGTAGTATAGTAGGACGGGCCAAAAACATTCAGTACTTC
TRBJ2-3 | TRBV11-1 | - | - | CASSSSVGTQYF | TGTGCCAGCAGCTCTAGCGTCGGTACGCAGTATTTT
TRBJ1-2 | TRBV30 | - | TRBD1 | CAWSPYTGAGGYTF | TGTGCCTGGAGCCCATATACAGGGGCGGGTGGCTACACCTTC
TRBJ2-3 | TRBV29-1 | - | - | CSVEGADSTDTQYF | TGCAGCGTTGAAGGGGCGGATAGCACAGATACGCAGTATTTT
TRBJ2-1 | TRBV19 | - | TRBD2 | CASSLAGARGEQFF | TGTGCCAGTAGCCTAGCGGGAGCCCGGGGTGAGCAGTTCTTC
TRBJ1-4 | TRBV7-6 | - | - | CASSLGATNEKLFF | TGTGCCAGCAGCTTAGGGGCAACTAATGAAAAACTGTTTTTT
TRBJ2-7 | TRBV19 | - | - | CASSIGRGHLYEQYF | TGTGCCAGTAGTATTGGTCGGGGACACCTCTACGAGCAGTACTTC
TRBJ1-1 | TRBV5-4 | - | - | CASSLDLGADTEAFF | TGTGCCAGCAGCTTGGATTTGGGGGCAGACACTGAAGCTTTCTTT
TRBJ2-7 | TRBV5-1 | - | - | CASSLEGLGSYEQYF | TGCGCCAGCAGCTTGGAAGGCTTAGGGTCCTACGAGCAGTACTTC
TRBJ1-1 | TRBV7-2 | - | - | CASSPRGGPLGTEAFF | TGTGCCAGCAGCCCCCGGGGGGGACCGTTAGGGACTGAAGCTTTCTTT
TRBJ1-4 | TRBV5-1 | - | - | CASSLDGRTNEKLFF | TGCGCCAGCAGCTTGGATGGACGGACTAATGAAAAACTGTTTTTT
TRBJ2-2 | TRBV7-3 | - | TRBD1 | CASSLVQGGTGELFF | TGTGCCAGCAGCTTAGTACAGGGGGGCACCGGGGAGCTGTTTTTT
TRBJ1-1 | TRBV30 | once | TRBD1 | CAWRGQLNTEAFF | TGTGCCTGGAGGGGACAGCTGAACACTGAAGCTTTCTTT
TRBJ2-1 | TRBV7-2 | - | - | CASSLDRVNNEQFF | TGTGCCAGCAGCTTAGATCGGGTAAACAATGAGCAGTTCTTC
TRBJ2-5 | TRBV19 | - | - | CASMLSGAQETQYF | TGTGCCAGTATGCTGTCAGGTGCCCAAGAGACCCAGTACTTC
TRBJ1-2 | TRBV4-3 | - | TRBD1 | CASSQDRGTGVGYTF | TGCGCCAGCAGCCAAGATCGCGGGACAGGGGTCGGCTACACCTTC
TRBJ2-1 | TRBV7-3 | - | - | CASSLSQGGREQFF | TGTGCCAGCAGCTTATCACAGGGGGGGCGTGAGCAGTTCTTC
TRBJ2-5 | TRBV27 | - | TRBD2 | CASSLGLAGSTTQYF | TGTGCCAGCAGTCTGGGACTAGCGGGGTCAACGACCCAGTACTTC
TRBJ2-7 | TRBV28 | - | TRBD1 | CASRSYRGPYEQYF | TGTGCCAGCAGATCCTACAGGGGTCCCTACGAGCAGTACTTC
TRBJ2-2 | TRBV9 | - | - | CASSYAYNTGELFF | TGTGCCAGCAGCTACGCCTACAACACCGGGGAGCTGTTTTTT
TRBJ2-7 | TRBV14 | - | - | CASSQAGAPYEQYF | TGTGCCAGCAGCCAAGCCGGAGCTCCCTACGAGCAGTACTTC
TRBJ2-6 | TRBV19 | - | TRBD1 | CASMRAGTGGAGANVLTF | TGTGCCAGTATGCGGGCCGGGACAGGGGGCGCAGGGGCCAACGTCCTGACTTTC
TRBJ2-2 | TRBV7-2 | - | TRBD1 | CASTPDRAWTGELFF | TGTGCCAGCACCCCGGACAGGGCATGGACCGGGGAGCTGTTTTTT
TRBJ1-5 | TRBV28 | - | - | CASSLRRLPKEYSNQPQHF | TGTGCCAGCAGTTTAAGGAGACTGCCGAAGGAATATAGCAATCAGCCCCAGCATTTT
TRBJ1-2 | TRBV6-6 | - | - | CASSALPGADGYTF | TGTGCCAGCAGTGCCCTTCCGGGGGCGGATGGCTACACCTTC
TRBJ1-1 | TRBV6-5 | few | - | CASKGSLNTEAFF | TGTGCCAGCAAGGGCAGCCTGAACACTGAAGCTTTCTTT
TRBJ2-5 | TRBV7-2 | - | TRBD2 | CASSTTSGEGETQYF | TGTGCCAGCAGCACAACTAGCGGGGAGGGAGAGACCCAGTACTTC
TRBJ1-1 | TRBV19 | - | - | CASSPYREGRGTNTEAFF | TGTGCCAGTAGTCCATACCGAGAGGGCAGGGGAACGAACACTGAAGCTTTCTTT
TRBJ2-1 | TRBV11-3 | - | - | CASSLSRRGTEQFF | TGTGCCAGCAGCTTATCCAGGAGGGGGACTGAGCAGTTCTTC
TRBJ2-1 | TRBV5-4 | - | TRBD2 | CASSLQLAGGNEQFF | TGTGCCAGCAGCTTGCAACTAGCGGGGGGCAATGAGCAGTTCTTC
TRBJ1-2 | TRBV5-1 | - | TRBD1 | CASSFQGGPNYGYTF | TGCGCCAGCAGCTTTCAGGGGGGACCTAACTATGGCTACACCTTC
TRBJ2-7 | TRBV18 | - | TRBD2 | CASSRLAGSTYEQYF | TGTGCCAGCTCACGCTTAGCGGGTTCCACCTACGAGCAGTACTTC
TRBJ2-2 | TRBV18 | - | - | CASSPQGTGELFF | TGTGCCAGCTCACCTCAGGGGACCGGGGAGCTGTTTTTT
TRBJ2-5 | TRBV7-2 | - | - | CASSLASSVQYF | TGTGCCAGCAGCTTAGCATCCTCCGTCCAGTACTTC
TRBJ2-3 | TRBV6-1 | - | - | CASSGSGDVRTDTQYF | TGTGCCAGCAGTGGCTCGGGGGACGTGAGGACAGATACGCAGTATTTT
TRBJ1-1 | TRBV7-3 | - | - | CASSLTLSSTEAFF | TGTGCCAGCAGCTTAACCTTGTCCTCCACTGAAGCTTTCTTT
TRBJ1-2 | TRBV15 | - | - | CATSRDQDPQGYGYTF | TGTGCCACCAGCAGAGATCAGGACCCACAAGGGTATGGCTACACCTTC
TRBJ1-1 | TRBV4-1 | - | - | CASSQEGPTEAFF | TGCGCCAGCAGCCAAGAAGGTCCCACTGAAGCTTTCTTT
TRBJ2-2 | TRBV5-1 | - | - | CASSLGRQAYPNTGELFF | TGCGCCAGCAGCTTAGGGCGACAGGCCTACCCCAACACCGGGGAGCTGTTTTTT
TRBJ2-1 | TRBV7-9 | once | - | CASSSRWAGGNEQFF | TGTGCCAGCAGCTCTCGGTGGGCCGGAGGGAATGAGCAGTTCTTC
TRBJ2-7 | TRBV11-2 | few | - | CASRQTILYRFYEQYF | TGTGCCAGCAGGCAGACGATACTTTATCGCTTCTACGAGCAGTACTTC
TRBJ2-3 | TRBV6-1 | - | - | CASRKTTSTDTQYF | TGTGCCAGCAGGAAGACTACTAGCACAGATACGCAGTATTTT
TRBJ2-3 | TRBV2 | - | TRBD2 | CASSVRGGAQDTQYF | TGTGCCAGCAGTGTGCGCGGGGGGGCCCAAGATACGCAGTATTTT
TRBJ1-1 | TRBV19 | - | - | CASRGSTVGAVNTEAFF | TGTGCCAGCCGTGGGTCGACGGTGGGCGCGGTGAACACTGAAGCTTTCTTT
TRBJ2-3 | TRBV5-6 | once | - | CASSPWYTSTDTQYF | TGTGCCAGCAGCCCCTGGTATACTAGCACAGATACGCAGTATTTT